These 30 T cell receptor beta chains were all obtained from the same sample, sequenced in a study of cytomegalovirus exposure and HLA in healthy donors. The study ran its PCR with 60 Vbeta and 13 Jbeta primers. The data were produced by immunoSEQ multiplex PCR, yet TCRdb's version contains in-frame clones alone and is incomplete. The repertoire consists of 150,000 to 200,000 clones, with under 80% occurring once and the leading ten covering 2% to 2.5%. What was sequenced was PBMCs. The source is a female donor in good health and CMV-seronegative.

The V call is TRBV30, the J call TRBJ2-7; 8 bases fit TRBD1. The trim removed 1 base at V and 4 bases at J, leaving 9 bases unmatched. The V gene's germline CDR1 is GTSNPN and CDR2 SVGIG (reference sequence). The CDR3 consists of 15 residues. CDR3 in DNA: TGTGCCTGGAGTGCCGGGACAGGTAATAATTACGAGCAGTACTTC. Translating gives CAWSAGTGNNYEQYF. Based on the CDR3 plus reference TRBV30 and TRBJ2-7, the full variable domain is SQTIHQWPATLVQPVGSPLSLECTVEGTSNPNLYWYRQAAGRGLQLLFYSVGIGQISSEVPQNLSASRPQDRQFILSSKKLLLSDSGFYLCAWSAGTGNNYEQYFGPGTRLTVT.

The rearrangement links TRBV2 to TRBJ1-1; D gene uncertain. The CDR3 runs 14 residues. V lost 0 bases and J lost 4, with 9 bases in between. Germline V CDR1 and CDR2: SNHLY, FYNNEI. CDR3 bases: TGTGCCAGCAGTGAAGCGTCCGGGAGCACTGAAGCTTTCTTT. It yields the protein CASSEASGSTEAFF.

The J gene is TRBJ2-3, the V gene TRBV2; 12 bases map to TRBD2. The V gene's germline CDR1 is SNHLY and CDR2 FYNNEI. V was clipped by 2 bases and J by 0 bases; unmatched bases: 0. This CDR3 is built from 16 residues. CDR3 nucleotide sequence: TGTGCCAGCAGTGAACTAGCGGGGGGGAGCACAGATACGCAGTATTTT. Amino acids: CASSELAGGSTDTQYF.

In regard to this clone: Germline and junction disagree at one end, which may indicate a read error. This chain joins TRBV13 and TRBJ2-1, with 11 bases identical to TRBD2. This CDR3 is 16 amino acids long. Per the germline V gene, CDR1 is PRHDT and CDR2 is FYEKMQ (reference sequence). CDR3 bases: TGTGCCAGCAGTTTAGTTGCTAGCGGGAGGAGCAATGAGCAGTTCTTC. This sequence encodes CASSLVASGRSNEQFF.

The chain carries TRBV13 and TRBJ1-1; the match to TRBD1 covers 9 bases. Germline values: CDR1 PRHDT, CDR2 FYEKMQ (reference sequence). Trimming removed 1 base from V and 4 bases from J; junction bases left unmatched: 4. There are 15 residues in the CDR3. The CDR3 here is CASSLAGTGITEAFF. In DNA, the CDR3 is TGTGCCAGCAGCTTAGCCGGGACAGGGATCACTGAAGCTTTCTTT. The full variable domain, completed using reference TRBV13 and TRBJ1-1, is AAGVIQSPRHLIKEKRETATLKCYPIPRHDTVYWYQQGPGQDPQFLISFYEKMQSDKGSIPDRFSAQQFSDYHSELNMSSLELGDSALYFCASSLAGTGITEAFFGQGTRLTVV.

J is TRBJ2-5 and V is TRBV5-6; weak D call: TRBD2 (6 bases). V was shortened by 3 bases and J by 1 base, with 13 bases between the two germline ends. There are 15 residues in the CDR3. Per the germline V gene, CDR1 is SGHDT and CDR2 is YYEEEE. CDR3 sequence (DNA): TGTGCCAGCAGCTCTCGCGGCGGGGCCCAAGAGACCCAGTACTTC. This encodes CASSSRGGAQETQYF.

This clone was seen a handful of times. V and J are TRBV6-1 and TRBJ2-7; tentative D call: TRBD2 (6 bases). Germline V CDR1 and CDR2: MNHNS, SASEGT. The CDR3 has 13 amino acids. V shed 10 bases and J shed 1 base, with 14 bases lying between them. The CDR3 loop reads CATRTGRSYEQYF. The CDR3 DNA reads TGTGCCACCAGGACTGGGAGGTCCTACGAGCAGTACTTC.

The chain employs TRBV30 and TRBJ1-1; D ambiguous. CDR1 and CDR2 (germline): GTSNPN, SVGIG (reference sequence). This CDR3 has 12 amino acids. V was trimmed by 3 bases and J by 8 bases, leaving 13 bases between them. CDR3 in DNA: TGTGCCTGGAGCCACGTTATTCGGGAAGCTTTCTTT. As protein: CAWSHVIREAFF.

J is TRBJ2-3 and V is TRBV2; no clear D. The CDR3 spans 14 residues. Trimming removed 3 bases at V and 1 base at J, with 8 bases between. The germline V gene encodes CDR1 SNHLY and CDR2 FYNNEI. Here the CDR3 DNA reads TGTGCCAGCAGTGACAGGTCTGGCACAGATACGCAGTATTTT. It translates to CASSDRSGTDTQYF.

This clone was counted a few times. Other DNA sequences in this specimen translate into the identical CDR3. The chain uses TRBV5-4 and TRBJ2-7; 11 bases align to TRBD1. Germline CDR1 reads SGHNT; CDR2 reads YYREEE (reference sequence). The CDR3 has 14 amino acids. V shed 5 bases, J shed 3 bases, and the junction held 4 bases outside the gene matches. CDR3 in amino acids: CASSSGTGGYEQYF. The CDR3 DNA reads TGTGCCAGCAGTTCCGGGACAGGGGGCTACGAGCAGTACTTC.

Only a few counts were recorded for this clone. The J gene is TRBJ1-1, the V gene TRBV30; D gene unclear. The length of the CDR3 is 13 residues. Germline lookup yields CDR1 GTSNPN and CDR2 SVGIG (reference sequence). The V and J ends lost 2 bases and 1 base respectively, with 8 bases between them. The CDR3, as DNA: TGTGCCTGGAGTCGAGGGTCGAACACTGAAGCTTTCTTT. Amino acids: CAWSRGSNTEAFF.

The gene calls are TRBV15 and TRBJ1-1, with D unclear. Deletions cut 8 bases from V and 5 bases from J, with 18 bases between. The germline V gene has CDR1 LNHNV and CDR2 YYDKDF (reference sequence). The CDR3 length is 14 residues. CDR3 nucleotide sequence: TGTGCCACCCAACCCGGGAAGAGGCGGACTGAAGCTTTCTTT. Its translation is CATQPGKRRTEAFF.

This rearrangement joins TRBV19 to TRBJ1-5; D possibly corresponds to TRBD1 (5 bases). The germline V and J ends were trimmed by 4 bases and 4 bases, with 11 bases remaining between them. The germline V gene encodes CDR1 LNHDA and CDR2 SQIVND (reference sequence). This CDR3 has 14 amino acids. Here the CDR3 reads CASSSTGGNQPQHF. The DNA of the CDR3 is TGTGCCAGTAGTAGCACAGGTGGGAATCAGCCCCAGCATTTT.

CDR3 residues: CASSTLSGDTEAFF. The DNA for the CDR3 is TGTGCCAGCAGTACCCTCAGCGGGGACACTGAAGCTTTCTTT. The rearrangement uses TRBV6-5 and TRBJ1-1, with no clear D. The CDR3 is 14 amino acids. Trimming pared 5 bases from V and 3 bases from J, leaving 13 bases between. CDR1 and CDR2 from the germline V gene are MNHEY and SVGAGI.

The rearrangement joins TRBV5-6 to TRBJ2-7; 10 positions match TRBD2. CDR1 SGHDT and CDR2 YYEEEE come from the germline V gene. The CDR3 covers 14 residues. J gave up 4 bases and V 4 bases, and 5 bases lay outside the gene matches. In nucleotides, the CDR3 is TGTGCCAGCAGCCTACTAGCGGGAACTTACGAGCAGTACTTC. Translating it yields CASSLLAGTYEQYF.

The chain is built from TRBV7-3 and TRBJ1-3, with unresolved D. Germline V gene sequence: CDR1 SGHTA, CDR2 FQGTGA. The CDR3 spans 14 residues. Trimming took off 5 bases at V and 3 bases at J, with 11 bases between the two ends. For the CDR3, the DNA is TGTGCCAGCAGCCCGACGGGATTTGGAAACACCATATATTTT. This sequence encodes CASSPTGFGNTIYF.

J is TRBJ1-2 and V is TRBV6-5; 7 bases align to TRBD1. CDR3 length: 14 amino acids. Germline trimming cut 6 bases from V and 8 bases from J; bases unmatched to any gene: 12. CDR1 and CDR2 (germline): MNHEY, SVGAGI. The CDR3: CASSLDREYFGYTF. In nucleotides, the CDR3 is TGTGCCAGCAGCCTCGACAGGGAGTATTTCGGCTACACCTTC.

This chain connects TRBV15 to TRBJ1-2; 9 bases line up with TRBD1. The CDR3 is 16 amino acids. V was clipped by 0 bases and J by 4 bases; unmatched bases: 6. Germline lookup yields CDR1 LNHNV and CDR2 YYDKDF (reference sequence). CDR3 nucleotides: TGTGCCACCAGCAGAGATCTCCTGACAGGGGGCTATGGCTACACCTTC. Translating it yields CATSRDLLTGGYGYTF.

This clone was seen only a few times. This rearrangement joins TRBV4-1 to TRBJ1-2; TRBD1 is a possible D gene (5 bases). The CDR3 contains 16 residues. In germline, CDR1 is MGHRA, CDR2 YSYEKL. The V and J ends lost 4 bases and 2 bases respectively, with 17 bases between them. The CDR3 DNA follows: TGCGCCAGCAGCCCAAGGCAGGGAGGTTCCAACTATGGCTACACCTTC. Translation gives CASSPRQGGSNYGYTF.

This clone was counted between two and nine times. The chain's CDR3 is CASSKDLPQGNTEAFF. The DNA for the CDR3 is TGTGCCAGCAGCAAGGACCTCCCCCAGGGCAACACTGAAGCTTTCTTT. The gene calls are TRBV2 and TRBJ1-1; tentatively, D is TRBD1 (5 bases). The CDR3 length is 16 residues. V was trimmed by 6 bases and J by 2 bases, leaving 19 bases between them. Germline V lookup: CDR1 SNHLY, CDR2 FYNNEI.

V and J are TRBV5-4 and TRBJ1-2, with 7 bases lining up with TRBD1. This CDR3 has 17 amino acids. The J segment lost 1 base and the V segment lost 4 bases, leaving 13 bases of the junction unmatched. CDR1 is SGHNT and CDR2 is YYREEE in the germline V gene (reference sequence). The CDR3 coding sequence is TGTGCCAGCAGCACCGGACAAGGACAGGCCATTAACTATGGCTACACCTTC. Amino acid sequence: CASSTGQGQAINYGYTF.

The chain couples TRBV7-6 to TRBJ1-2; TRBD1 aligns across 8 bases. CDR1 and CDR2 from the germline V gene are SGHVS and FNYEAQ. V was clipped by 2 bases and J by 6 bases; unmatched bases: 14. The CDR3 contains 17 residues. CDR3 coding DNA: TGTGCCAGCAGCTTAAAGGTGGCAGGGGGCAAGGGGGATGGCTACACCTTC. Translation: CASSLKVAGGKGDGYTF.

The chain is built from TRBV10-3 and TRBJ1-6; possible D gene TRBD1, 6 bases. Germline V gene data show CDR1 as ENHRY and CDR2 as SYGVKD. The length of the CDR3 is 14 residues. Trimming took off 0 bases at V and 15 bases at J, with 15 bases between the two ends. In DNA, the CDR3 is TGTGCCATCAGTGAGTCAGGGGGAGGGAATCACCTCCACTTT. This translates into CAISESGGGNHLHF.

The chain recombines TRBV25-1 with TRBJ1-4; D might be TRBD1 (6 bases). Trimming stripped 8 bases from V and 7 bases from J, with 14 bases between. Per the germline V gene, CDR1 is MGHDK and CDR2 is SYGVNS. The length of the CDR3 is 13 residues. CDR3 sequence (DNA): TGTGCCAGCGGGGAACAGGGCCGTGAAAAACTGTTTTTT. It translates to CASGEQGREKLFF. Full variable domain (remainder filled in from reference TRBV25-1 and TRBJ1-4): EADIYQTPRYLVIGTGKKITLECSQTMGHDKMYWYQQDPGMELHLIHYSYGVNSTEKGDLSSESTVSRIRTEHFPLTLESARPSHTSQYLCASGEQGREKLFFGSGTQLSVL.

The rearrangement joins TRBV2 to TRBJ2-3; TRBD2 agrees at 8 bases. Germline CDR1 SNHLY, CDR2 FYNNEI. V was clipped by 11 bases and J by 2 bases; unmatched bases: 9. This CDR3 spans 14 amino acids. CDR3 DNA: TGTGCCTCAGCGCCTAGCGGGTTCACAGATACGCAGTATTTT. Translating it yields CASAPSGFTDTQYF.

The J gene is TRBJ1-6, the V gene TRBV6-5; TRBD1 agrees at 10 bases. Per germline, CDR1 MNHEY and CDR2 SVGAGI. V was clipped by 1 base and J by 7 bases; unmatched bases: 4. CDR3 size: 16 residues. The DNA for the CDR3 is TGTGCCAGCAGTTACTTCCCGGGACAGGGGAATTCACCCCTCCACTTT. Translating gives CASSYFPGQGNSPLHF.

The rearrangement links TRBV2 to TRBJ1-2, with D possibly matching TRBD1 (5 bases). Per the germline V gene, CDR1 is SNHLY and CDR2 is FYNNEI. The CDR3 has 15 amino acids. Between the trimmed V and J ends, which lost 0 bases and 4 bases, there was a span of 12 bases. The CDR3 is CASSEAGRDTYGYTF. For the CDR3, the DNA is TGTGCCAGCAGTGAAGCGGGCAGGGATACCTATGGCTACACCTTC.

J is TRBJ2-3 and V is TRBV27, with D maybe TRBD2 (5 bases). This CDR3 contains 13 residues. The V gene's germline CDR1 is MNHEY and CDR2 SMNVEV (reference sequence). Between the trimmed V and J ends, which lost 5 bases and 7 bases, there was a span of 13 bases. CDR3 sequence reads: CASSPRDLHTQYF. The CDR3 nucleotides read TGTGCCAGCAGTCCCCGGGATCTTCATACGCAGTATTTT.

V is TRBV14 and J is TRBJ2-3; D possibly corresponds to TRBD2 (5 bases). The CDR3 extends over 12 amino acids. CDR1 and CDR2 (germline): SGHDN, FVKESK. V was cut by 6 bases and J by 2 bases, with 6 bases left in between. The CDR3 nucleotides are TGTGCCAGCAGTAGCGTCACAGATACGCAGTATTTT. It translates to CASSSVTDTQYF.

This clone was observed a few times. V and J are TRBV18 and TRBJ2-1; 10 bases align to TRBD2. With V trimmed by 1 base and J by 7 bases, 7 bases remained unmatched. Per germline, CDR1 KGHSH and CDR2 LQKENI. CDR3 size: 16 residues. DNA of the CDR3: TGTGCCAGCTCACCACGATTAGCGGGAGGAGAGAATGAGCAGTTCTTC. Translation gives CASSPRLAGGENEQFF.